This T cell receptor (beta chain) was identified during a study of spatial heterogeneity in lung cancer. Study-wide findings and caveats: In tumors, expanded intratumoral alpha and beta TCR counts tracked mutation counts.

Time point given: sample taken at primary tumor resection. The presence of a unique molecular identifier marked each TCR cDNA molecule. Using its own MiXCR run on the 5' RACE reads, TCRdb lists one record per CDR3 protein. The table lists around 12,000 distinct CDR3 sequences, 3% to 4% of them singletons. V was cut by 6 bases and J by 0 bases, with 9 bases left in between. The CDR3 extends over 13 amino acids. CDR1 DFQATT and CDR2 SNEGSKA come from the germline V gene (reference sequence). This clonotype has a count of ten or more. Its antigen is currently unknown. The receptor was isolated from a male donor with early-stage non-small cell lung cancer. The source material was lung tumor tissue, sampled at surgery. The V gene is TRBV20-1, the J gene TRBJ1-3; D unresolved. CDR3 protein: CSARKSSGNTIYF. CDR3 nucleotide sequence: TGCAGTGCCAGGAAGAGCTCTGGAAACACCATATATTTT.